These 28 T cell receptor beta chains were all obtained from the same sample, sequenced in a study of T cell repertoires in cytomegalovirus infection. TCRdb independently ran MiXCR on the reads; one entry per CDR3 protein. The data show 650,000 to 850,000 distinct CDR3 sequences, just under 30% seen once. Their antigen targets remain unknown. Sample: cultured CD8+ T cells from PBMCs, taken from culture after CMV antigen stimulation. These receptors were collected from a human donor in good health (CMV status not recorded). Some clones in this sample may be carry-over from other donors' samples.

The chain is built from TRBV6-6 and TRBJ2-1; 7 nucleotides align to TRBD1. Germline V gives CDR1 MNHNY, CDR2 SVGAGI (reference sequence). The CDR3 is 19 residues long. V shed 4 bases, J shed 2 bases, and the junction held 17 bases outside the gene matches. This chain's CDR3 is CASSFPTGDPTLTYNEQFF. CDR3 nucleotides: TGTGCCAGCAGTTTCCCAACAGGGGACCCAACCCTCACCTACAATGAGCAGTTCTTC.

Comment on this clonotype: Compared with germline, one end of the junction differs, possibly owing to a read error. The V and J genes are TRBV10-2 and TRBJ1-5; 9 bases align to TRBD1. This CDR3 is 11 amino acids long. Germline V lookup: CDR1 WSHSY, CDR2 SAAADI. For the CDR3, the DNA is TGCGCCAGCAGTGATGGGACAGGGATCGGATTT. Protein product: CASSDGTGIGF.

This clonotype occurred once. The DNA of the CDR3 is TGTGCCAGCAGCCGGGACAGGGGAGGTTCCACAGATACGCAGTATTTT. Residues: CASSRDRGGSTDTQYF. V usage is TRBV5-6 and J usage is TRBJ2-3, with 10 bases identical to TRBD1. From germline, CDR1 is SGHDT and CDR2 YYEEEE. The J segment lost 2 bases and the V segment lost 4 bases, leaving 7 bases of the junction unmatched. The CDR3 extends over 16 amino acids. The entire variable domain, with the rest obtained from reference TRBV5-6 and TRBJ2-3, is as follows: DAGVTQSPTHLIKTRGQQVTLRCSPKSGHDTVSWYQQALGQGPQFIFQYYEEEERQRGNFPDRFSGHQFPNYSSELNVNALLLGDSALYLCASSRDRGGSTDTQYFGPGTRLTVL.

In its sample, this clonotype was seen many times. This sequence joins TRBV7-6 and TRBJ2-3; 9 nucleotides align to TRBD1. Germline lookup yields CDR1 SGHVS and CDR2 FNYEAQ. After removal of 6 bases from V and 1 base from J, the junction contained 8 bases not matched to a gene. The CDR3 spans 16 residues. Here the CDR3 reads CASSINRDRGTDTQYF. The CDR3, as DNA: TGTGCCAGCAGTATAAACCGGGACAGGGGCACAGATACGCAGTATTTT.

The genes are TRBV28 and TRBJ2-7; 9 nucleotides line up with TRBD1. The germline gives CDR1 MDHEN, CDR2 SYDVKM. The J segment lost 5 bases and the V segment lost 3 bases, leaving 5 bases of the junction unmatched. The CDR3 consists of 14 residues. Here the CDR3 reads CASSFLGQGNEQYV. The CDR3 DNA follows: TGTGCCAGCAGTTTTTTGGGACAGGGAAACGAGCAGTACGTC.

The V call is TRBV19, the J call TRBJ1-6; D ambiguous. The CDR3 has 15 residues. V lost 3 bases to trimming and J lost 0 bases, with 6 bases between them. CDR1 and CDR2 from the germline V gene are LNHDA and SQIVND (reference sequence). The CDR3 nucleotides are TGTGCCAGTAGTATCGGGAGCTCCTATAATTCACCCCTCCACTTT. Its protein product is CASSIGSSYNSPLHF.

The chain links TRBV3-1 to TRBJ2-2; D is unresolved. The CDR3 has 14 residues. CDR1 LGHDT and CDR2 YNNKEL come from the germline V gene (reference sequence). V was shortened by 4 bases and J by 4 bases, with 10 bases between the two germline ends. CDR3 nucleotides: TGTGCCAGCAGCCTCGAGACTGGCACCGGGGAGCTGTTTTTT. This translates into CASSLETGTGELFF.

V gene TRBV2 combines with J gene TRBJ1-2; D unclear. Germline V gene lookup returns CDR1 SNHLY and CDR2 FYNNEI. The CDR3 runs to 14 residues. The ends were cut back, 7 bases at V and 0 bases at J, with 12 bases in the middle. The CDR3 DNA is TGTGCCAGCATCACCGATACTACTAACTATGGCTACACCTTC. Protein: CASITDTTNYGYTF. Filled out from reference TRBV2 and TRBJ1-2, the complete variable domain reads EPEVTQTPSHQVTQMGQEVILRCVPISNHLYFYWYRQILGQKVEFLVSFYNNEISEKSEIFDDQFSVERPDGSNFTLKIRSTKLEDSAMYFCASITDTTNYGYTFGSGTRLTVV.

This rearrangement joins TRBV14 to TRBJ2-3, with TRBD1 matching 7 bases. Trimming removed 3 bases from V and 0 bases from J; junction bases left unmatched: 9. Germline assignment: CDR1 SGHDN and CDR2 FVKESK. The CDR3 sequence is 17 residues long. The CDR3: CASSQKWTGPSTDTQYF. Here the CDR3 DNA reads TGTGCCAGCAGCCAGAAGTGGACAGGCCCCAGCACAGATACGCAGTATTTT.

V gene TRBV27 combines with J gene TRBJ2-3; 11 bases line up with TRBD2. The CDR3 has 17 amino acids. Germline trimming cut 3 bases from V and 6 bases from J; bases unmatched to any gene: 11. The germline V gene has CDR1 MNHEY and CDR2 SMNVEV (reference sequence). Here the CDR3 reads CASSFVTSGGISDTQYF. The CDR3 coding sequence is TGTGCCAGCAGTTTTGTCACTAGCGGGGGTATCTCGGATACGCAGTATTTT.

V is TRBV6-8 and J is TRBJ1-3; no definite D call. Germline CDR1 and CDR2: MNHGY and SAAAGT. The CDR3 covers 13 residues. V lost 2 bases and J 4 bases, leaving 6 bases between the germline ends. CDR3 bases: TGTGCCAGCAGTTACGGTTCGGGAAACACCATATATTTT. This translates into CASSYGSGNTIYF.

V usage is TRBV19 and J usage is TRBJ2-1, with TRBD1 matching over 7 bases. CDR1 and CDR2 (germline): LNHDA, SQIVND (reference sequence). V dropped 3 bases and J dropped 4; count of bases not matched to a gene: 12. This CDR3 has 17 amino acids. The CDR3 region has the DNA TGTGCCAGTAGTATCCCCCCCGGACAGGTCGAGTACAATGAGCAGTTCTTC. Translation: CASSIPPGQVEYNEQFF.

This chain joins TRBV9 and TRBJ1-5; 7 bases line up with TRBD1. This CDR3 is 15 amino acids long. The V and J ends lost 0 bases and 4 bases, in that order; junction bases with no gene match: 4. Germline V gene data show CDR1 as SGDLS and CDR2 as YYNGEE. CDR3 sequence reads: CASSVGDSINQPQHF. The CDR3 region has the DNA TGTGCCAGCAGCGTAGGGGACAGCATAAATCAGCCCCAGCATTTT.

The rearrangement links TRBV27 to TRBJ1-1; D is perhaps TRBD1 (6 bases). Germline CDR1 is MNHEY and CDR2 is SMNVEV (reference sequence). V shed 1 base and J shed 1 base, with 10 bases lying between them. This CDR3 has 15 residues. The CDR3 DNA follows: TGTGCCAGCAGTTTATGGGGACACCAGAACACTGAAGCTTTCTTT. Encoded protein: CASSLWGHQNTEAFF.

This clonotype was detected only once. The rearrangement links TRBV14 to TRBJ1-2; TRBD1 matches at 7 bases. Losses at the gene ends were 0 bases for V and 13 bases for J; bases not matched to a gene: 14. Germline V gene lookup returns CDR1 SGHDN and CDR2 FVKESK. CDR3 size: 15 residues. As DNA, the CDR3 is TGTGCCAGCAGCCAAGAATGGGACAGCGCTCCTCTAGCCACCTTC. This translates into CASSQEWDSAPLATF.

This chain links TRBV6-5 with TRBJ1-5, with 7 nucleotides matching TRBD1. Germline CDR1 MNHEY, CDR2 SVGAGI. V gave up 8 bases and J gave up 7 bases; unmatched junction bases: 11. The CDR3 has 14 residues. The CDR3 sequence is CASGSDRAEQPQHF. In DNA, the CDR3 is TGTGCCAGCGGGAGTGACAGGGCTGAGCAGCCCCAGCATTTT.

The CDR3 sequence is CSASSDVKGYTF. The CDR3 nucleotides read TGCAGTGCTAGCTCCGATGTTAAAGGCTACACCTTC. The V gene is TRBV20-1, the J gene TRBJ1-2; D call uncertain. Trimming shortened V by 3 bases and J by 8 bases, and 13 bases separated the two germline ends. Per germline, CDR1 DFQATT and CDR2 SNEGSKA (reference sequence). CDR3 length: 12 amino acids.

In this sample, this clonotype turned up a few times. The V and J genes are TRBV6-2 or TRBV6-3 and TRBJ2-3; D might be TRBD1 (6 bases). Trimming removed 5 bases from V and 5 bases from J, with 14 bases in between. The CDR3 length is 14 residues. Germline values: CDR1 MNHEY, CDR2 SVGEGT. The CDR3 sequence is CASSDWDIEDTQYF. In DNA, the CDR3 is TGTGCCAGCAGTGACTGGGACATCGAAGATACGCAGTATTTT.

This chain joins TRBV25-1 and TRBJ2-3; D is perhaps TRBD2 (5 bases). The CDR3 has 13 amino acids. Per germline, CDR1 MGHDK and CDR2 SYGVNS. V gave up 4 bases and J gave up 3 bases, with 8 bases separating them. CDR3 sequence reads: CASSGPGTDTQYF. In DNA, the CDR3 is TGTGCCAGCAGTGGACCGGGAACAGATACGCAGTATTTT.

CDR3 coding DNA: TGTGCCAGCAGTTCACAGGGGACAATGGGTGGCTACACCTTC. It specifies CASSSQGTMGGYTF. The rearrangement links TRBV6-1 to TRBJ1-2; TRBD1 aligns across 7 bases. J gave up 7 bases and V 5 bases, and 10 bases lay outside the gene matches. CDR3 length equals 14 residues. CDR1 and CDR2 from the germline V gene are MNHNS and SASEGT.

The chain carries TRBV4-3 and TRBJ2-5, with D possibly matching TRBD2 (5 bases). V gave up 3 bases and J gave up 1 base, with 12 bases separating them. CDR3 length: 15 amino acids. The germline gives CDR1 LGHNA, CDR2 YSLEER. The CDR3 loop is CASSQLDSFQETQYF. The DNA for the CDR3 is TGCGCCAGCAGCCAGTTGGACTCGTTCCAAGAGACCCAGTACTTC.

V gene TRBV5-4 combines with J gene TRBJ1-1; no firm D call. CDR1 and CDR2 (germline): SGHNT, YYREEE (reference sequence). V lost 3 bases, J lost 4 bases, and 7 bases lay in between. This CDR3 has 12 residues. The DNA for the CDR3 is TGTGCCAGCAGCTACGAGATCACTGAAGCTTTCTTT. It yields the protein CASSYEITEAFF. Combining the CDR3 with reference TRBV5-4 and TRBJ1-1 gives the whole variable domain ETGVTQSPTHLIKTRGQQVTLRCSSQSGHNTVSWYQQALGQGPQFIFQYYREEENGRGNFPPRFSGLQFPNYSSELNVNALELDDSALYLCASSYEITEAFFGQGTRLTVV.

J is TRBJ2-1 and V is TRBV7-8; 10 nucleotides align to TRBD2. Germline loops: CDR1 SGHVS, CDR2 FQNEAQ. The CDR3 length is 15 residues. The trim removed 1 base at V and 9 bases at J, leaving 6 bases unmatched. DNA of the CDR3: TGTGCCAGCAGCTTAGACGGTAGCGGGGGGTTTGAGCAGTTCTTC. Protein sequence: CASSLDGSGGFEQFF.

V is TRBV29-1 and J is TRBJ2-7; D not certain. The germline gives CDR1 SQVTM, CDR2 ANQGSEA. This CDR3 is built from 14 residues. V was shortened by 4 bases and J by 3 bases, with 16 bases between the two germline ends. In nucleotides, the CDR3 is TGCAGCGTTGTTTTTTCGGCAGGCCTCTACGAGCAGTACTTC. As protein: CSVVFSAGLYEQYF.

The gene calls are TRBV6-1 and TRBJ2-7; tentatively, D is TRBD2 (5 bases). Trimming stripped 6 bases from V and 3 bases from J, with 9 bases between. Germline V CDR1 and CDR2: MNHNS, SASEGT. The CDR3 consists of 12 residues. The CDR3 DNA reads TGTGCCAGCAGCCCCCGGGACTACGAGCAGTACGTC. It is translated as CASSPRDYEQYV.

This clonotype occurred a few times. The chain recombines TRBV5-4 with TRBJ2-5; D gene uncertain. Trimming cost V 0 bases and J 1 base, with 7 bases left between them. The CDR3 loop spans 14 amino acids. From germline, CDR1 is SGHNT and CDR2 YYREEE (reference sequence). This CDR3 reads CASSLAPIQETQYF. CDR3 DNA: TGTGCCAGCAGCTTGGCCCCCATCCAAGAGACCCAGTACTTC. Drawing the rest from reference TRBV5-4 and TRBJ2-5, the complete variable domain is ETGVTQSPTHLIKTRGQQVTLRCSSQSGHNTVSWYQQALGQGPQFIFQYYREEENGRGNFPPRFSGLQFPNYSSELNVNALELDDSALYLCASSLAPIQETQYFGPGTRLLVL.

This clonotype was found many times. CDR3 in amino acids: CASSRRPLPQETQYF. DNA of the CDR3: TGTGCCAGCAGTCGCCGACCTCTGCCGCAAGAGACCCAGTACTTC. The genes are TRBV7-6 and TRBJ2-5; D gene ambiguous. This CDR3 is 15 amino acids long. V was clipped by 6 bases and J by 2 bases, with 16 bases between them. Germline values: CDR1 SGHVS, CDR2 FNYEAQ.

The gene calls are TRBV7-3 and TRBJ2-2; D might be TRBD1 (6 bases). This CDR3 region has 15 residues. The germline V gene encodes CDR1 SGHTA and CDR2 FQGTGA. The V gene lost 7 bases and the J gene lost 3 bases, with 15 bases spanning the gap. CDR3 region: CASTPSAGDTGELFF. The CDR3 DNA reads as TGTGCCAGCACCCCTTCGGCAGGGGACACCGGGGAGCTGTTTTTT.